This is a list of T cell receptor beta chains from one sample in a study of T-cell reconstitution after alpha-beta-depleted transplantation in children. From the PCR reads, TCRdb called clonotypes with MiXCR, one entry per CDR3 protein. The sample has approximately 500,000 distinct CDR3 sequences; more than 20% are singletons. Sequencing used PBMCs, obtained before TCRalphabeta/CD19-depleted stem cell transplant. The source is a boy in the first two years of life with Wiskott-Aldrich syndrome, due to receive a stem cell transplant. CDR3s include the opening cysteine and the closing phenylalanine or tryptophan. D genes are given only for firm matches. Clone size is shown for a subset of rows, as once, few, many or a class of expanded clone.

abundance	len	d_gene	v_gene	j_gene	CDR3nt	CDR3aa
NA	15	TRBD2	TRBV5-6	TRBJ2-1	TGTGCCAGCAGCTTGTTGACTAGCGGTGGGAATGAGCAGTTCTTC	CASSLLTSGGNEQFF
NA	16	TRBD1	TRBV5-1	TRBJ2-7	TGCGCCAGCAGCTTGGGGGGACAGGGGGCCTCCTACGAGCAGTACTTC	CASSLGGQGASYEQYF
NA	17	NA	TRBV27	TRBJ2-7	TGTGCCAGCAGTTCAGCCCCCATCGGGATGGCCGACTACGAGCAGTACTTC	CASSSAPIGMADYEQYF
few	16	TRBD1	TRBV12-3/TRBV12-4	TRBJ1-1	TGTGCCAGCAGTCCTCTGACAGGGAGCTTGAACACTGAAGCTTTCTTT	CASSPLTGSLNTEAFF
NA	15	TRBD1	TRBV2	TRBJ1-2	TGTGCCAGCAGCGATACAGGGGGGCTTAACTATGGCTACACCTTC	CASSDTGGLNYGYTF
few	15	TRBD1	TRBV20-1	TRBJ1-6	TGCAGTGCTAGAGATGGGACAGGGGGGCCGTCACCCCTCCACTTT	CSARDGTGGPSPLHF
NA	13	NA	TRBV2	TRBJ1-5	TGTGCCAGCACTACCAGGGGAGGTCAGCCCCAGCATTTT	CASTTRGGQPQHF
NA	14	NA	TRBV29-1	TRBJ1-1	TGCAGCGTTAAACCTCAGAGGGGATTGGGCTCAGCTTTCTTT	CSVKPQRGLGSAFF
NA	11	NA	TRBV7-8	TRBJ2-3	TGTGCCAGCGGTGTAGTGCATACGCAGTATTTT	CASGVVHTQYF
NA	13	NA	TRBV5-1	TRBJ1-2	TGCGCCAGCAGCACCGACGTAACTGGGGGCTACACCTTC	CASSTDVTGGYTF
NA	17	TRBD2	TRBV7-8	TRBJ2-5	TGTGCCAGCAGCTCCCCCCAGACTAGCGGGAGGGGAGAGACCCAGTACTTC	CASSSPQTSGRGETQYF
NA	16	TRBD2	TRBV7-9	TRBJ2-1	TGTGCCAGCATCACAACTAGCGGGAGCCACTACAATGAGCAGTTCTTC	CASITTSGSHYNEQFF
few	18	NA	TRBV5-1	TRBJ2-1	TGCGCCAGCAGCTTGGCCTTGTTCGGGGGTCGACCCTACAATGAGCAGTTCTTC	CASSLALFGGRPYNEQFF
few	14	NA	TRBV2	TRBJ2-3	TGTGCCAGCCCCAAGCTACCTAGCACAGATACGCAGTATTTT	CASPKLPSTDTQYF
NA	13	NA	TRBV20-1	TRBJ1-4	TGCAGTGCTGCTAGTTCCACTAATGAAAAACTGTTTTTT	CSAASSTNEKLFF
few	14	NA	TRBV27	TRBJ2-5	TGTGCCAGCAGTTTTTCTGTGATGCAAGAGACCCAGTACTTC	CASSFSVMQETQYF
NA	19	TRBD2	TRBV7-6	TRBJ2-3	TGTGCCAGCAGAAAGAATCCGGGACTAGCGGGGGGGCGCACAGATACGCAGTATTTT	CASRKNPGLAGGRTDTQYF
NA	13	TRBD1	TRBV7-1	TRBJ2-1	TGTGCCAGCGGGACAGGGGCCTACAATGAGCAGTTCTTC	CASGTGAYNEQFF
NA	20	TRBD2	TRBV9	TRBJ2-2	TGTGCCAGCAGCCGTACTAGCGGGCAAATGGTAGGGTCGAGCACCGGGGAGCTGTTTTTT	CASSRTSGQMVGSSTGELFF
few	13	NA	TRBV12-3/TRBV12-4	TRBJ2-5	TGTGCCAGCAGCCGTAGCGGTCAAGAGACCCAGTACTTC	CASSRSGQETQYF
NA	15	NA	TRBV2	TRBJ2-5	TGTGCCAGCAGTGGAAGAGTGGGCAGCCAAGAGACCCAGTACTTC	CASSGRVGSQETQYF
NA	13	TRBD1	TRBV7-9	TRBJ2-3	TGTGCCAGCAGCAAACAGGGGGCAGATACGCAGTATTTT	CASSKQGADTQYF
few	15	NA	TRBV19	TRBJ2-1	TGTGCCAGTAGGGCCGGTAGGACGGGACCAAATGAGCAGTTCTTC	CASRAGRTGPNEQFF
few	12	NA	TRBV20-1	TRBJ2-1	TGCAGTGCTAGAGATCCACCGGGAGAGCAGTTCTTC	CSARDPPGEQFF
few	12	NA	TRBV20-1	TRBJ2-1	TGCAGTGCTAGATCCCTAGCACTCGGGGGATTCTTC	CSARSLALGGFF
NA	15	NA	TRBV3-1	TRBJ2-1	TGTGCCAGCAGCCAACTCCGGGACCCCTACAATGAGCAGTTCTTC	CASSQLRDPYNEQFF
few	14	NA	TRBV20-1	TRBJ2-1	TGCAGTGCCTTGCGGGCAAGCTCCTACAATGAGCAGTTCTTC	CSALRASSYNEQFF
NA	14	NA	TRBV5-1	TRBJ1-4	TGCGCCAGCAGCTTGTCTTCGGGCCTTGAAAAACTGTTTTTT	CASSLSSGLEKLFF
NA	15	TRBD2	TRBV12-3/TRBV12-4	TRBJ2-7	TGTGCCAGCAGTTCGGGGGGACTACCGAGCTACGAGCAGTACTTC	CASSSGGLPSYEQYF
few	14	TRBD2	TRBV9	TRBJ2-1	TGTGCCAGCAGCGTAGCACTAGCGGGAGGTGAGCAGTTCTTC	CASSVALAGGEQFF
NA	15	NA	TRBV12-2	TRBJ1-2	TGTGCAAGTCGCTCCCCGCCCGAGGGGATCTATGGCTACACCTTC	CASRSPPEGIYGYTF
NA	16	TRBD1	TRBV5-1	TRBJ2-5	TGCGCCAGCAGCTTTACTCGGACAGGGGGCGCTGAGACCCAGTACTTC	CASSFTRTGGAETQYF
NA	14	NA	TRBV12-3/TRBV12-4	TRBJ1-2	TGTGCCAGCAGTTTCGCCGGGGGGCGGCGTGGCTACACCTTC	CASSFAGGRRGYTF
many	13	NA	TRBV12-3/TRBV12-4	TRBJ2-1	TGTGCCAGCAGTGTGTCAGGGATAGATGAGCAGTTCTTC	CASSVSGIDEQFF
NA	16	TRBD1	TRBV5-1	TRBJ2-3	TGCGCCAGCAGCTTATCGTACAGGGGATACACAGATACGCAGTATTTT	CASSLSYRGYTDTQYF
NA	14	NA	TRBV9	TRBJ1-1	TGTGCCAGCAGCGTAGGAGGCAGCCCCACTGAAGCTTTCTTT	CASSVGGSPTEAFF
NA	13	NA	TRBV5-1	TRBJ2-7	TGCGCCAGCAGCGGGGGGTCGTCCTACGAGCAGTACTTC	CASSGGSSYEQYF
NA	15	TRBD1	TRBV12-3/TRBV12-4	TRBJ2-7	TGTGCCAGCAGTTTGGCGGGGACAGGGTCCCACGAGCAGTACTTC	CASSLAGTGSHEQYF
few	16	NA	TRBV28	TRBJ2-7	TGTGCCAGCAGTTTGCCGGGCGTCCTTTTCTCCTACGAGCAGTACTTC	CASSLPGVLFSYEQYF
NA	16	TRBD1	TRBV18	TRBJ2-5	TGTGCCAGCTCTCCACTCGGGACAGCGTACCAAGAGACCCAGTACTTC	CASSPLGTAYQETQYF
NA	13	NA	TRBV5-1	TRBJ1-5	TGCGCCAGCAGCTTCGACGCAAATCAGCCCCAGCATTTT	CASSFDANQPQHF
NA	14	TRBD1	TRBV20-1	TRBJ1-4	TGCAGTGCTAGGACCGCCAGGGGGCAGGAAAAACTGTTTTTT	CSARTARGQEKLFF
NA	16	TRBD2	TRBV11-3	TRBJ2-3	TGTGCCAGCAGCTCGGACGGGACTAGCAGCACAGATACGCAGTATTTT	CASSSDGTSSTDTQYF
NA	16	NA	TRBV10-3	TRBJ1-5	TGTGCCATCAGTGAGGTTCCTACGGCGAGCAATCAGCCCCAGCATTTT	CAISEVPTASNQPQHF
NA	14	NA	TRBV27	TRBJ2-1	TGTGCCAGCAGTTTCGGGTTGGTCAACAATGAGCAGTTCTTC	CASSFGLVNNEQFF
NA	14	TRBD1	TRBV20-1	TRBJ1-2	TGCAGTGCCGAGGGGCAGGGGGGGGTGTATGGCTACACCTTC	CSAEGQGGVYGYTF
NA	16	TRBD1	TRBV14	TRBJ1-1	TGTGCCAGCAGCCAACAGACAGGGCCTATGAACACTGAAGCTTTCTTT	CASSQQTGPMNTEAFF
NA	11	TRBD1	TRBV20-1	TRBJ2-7	TGCAGTGCCCCCACAGGGGTCGAGCAGTACTTC	CSAPTGVEQYF
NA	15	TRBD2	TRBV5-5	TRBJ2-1	TGTGCCAGCAGCCTGTTAGCGGGATCTACAAGAGAGCAGTTCTTC	CASSLLAGSTREQFF
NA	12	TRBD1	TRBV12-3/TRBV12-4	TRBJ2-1	TGTGCCAGCACGGACAGGGGGCCGGAGCAGTTCTTC	CASTDRGPEQFF
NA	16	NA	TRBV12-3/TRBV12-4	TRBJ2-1	TGTGCCAGCAGTTTAGTATTACCTCTGACTCCGGATGAGCAGTTCTTC	CASSLVLPLTPDEQFF
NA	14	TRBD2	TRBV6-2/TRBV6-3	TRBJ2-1	TGTGCCAGCGTCGCGGGAGGGCCCTACAATGAGCAGTTCTTC	CASVAGGPYNEQFF
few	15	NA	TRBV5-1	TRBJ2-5	TGCGCCAGCAGCTTGGATGCCGGGAGTGGGGAGACCCAGTACTTC	CASSLDAGSGETQYF
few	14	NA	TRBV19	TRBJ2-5	TGTGCCAGTAGCTCTCAGGGGGGCGGAGAGACCCAGTACTTC	CASSSQGGGETQYF